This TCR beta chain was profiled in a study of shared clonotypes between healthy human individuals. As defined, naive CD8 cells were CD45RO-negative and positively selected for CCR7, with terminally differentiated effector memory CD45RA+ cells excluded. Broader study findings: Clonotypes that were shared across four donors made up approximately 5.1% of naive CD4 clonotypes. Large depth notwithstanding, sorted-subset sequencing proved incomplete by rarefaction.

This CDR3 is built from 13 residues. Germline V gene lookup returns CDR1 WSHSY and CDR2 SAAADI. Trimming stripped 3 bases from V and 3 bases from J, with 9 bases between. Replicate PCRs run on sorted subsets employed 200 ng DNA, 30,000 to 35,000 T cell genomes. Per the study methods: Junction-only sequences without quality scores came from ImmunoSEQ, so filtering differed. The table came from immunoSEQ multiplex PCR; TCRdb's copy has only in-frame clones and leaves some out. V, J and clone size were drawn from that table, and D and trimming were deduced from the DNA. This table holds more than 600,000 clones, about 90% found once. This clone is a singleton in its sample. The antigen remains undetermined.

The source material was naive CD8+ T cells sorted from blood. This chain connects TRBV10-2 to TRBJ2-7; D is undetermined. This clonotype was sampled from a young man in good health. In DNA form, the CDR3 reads TGCGCCAGCAGTGATCTGGGCAGCTACGAGCAGTACTTC. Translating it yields CASSDLGSYEQYF.